Listed here are 20 T cell receptor beta chains from one sample, sequenced in a study of blood T cell repertoires in COVID-19. TCRdb's copy holds only in-frame clones and misses some; the assay was immunoSEQ multiplex PCR. Seen here are some 43,000 clones, about nine tenths observed once, and the top ten hold about 5%. The sample comprised peripheral blood. The receptors here all came from a human donor in a cohort sampled during active COVID-19.

The chain combines TRBV27 with TRBJ2-7, with TRBD2 matching over 14 bases. Germline trimming cut 4 bases from V and 3 bases from J; bases unmatched to any gene: 5. CDR1 and CDR2 from the germline V gene are MNHEY and SMNVEV (reference sequence). The CDR3 sequence is 16 residues long. The CDR3 DNA reads as TGTGCCAGCAGTTCCACCGGGACTAGCGGGAGCTACGAGCAGTACTTC. Protein product: CASSSTGTSGSYEQYF.

This clone is a singleton in its sample. The chain combines TRBV7-9 with TRBJ2-5; TRBD2 matches at 9 bases. CDR1 and CDR2 from the germline V gene are SEHNR and FQNEAQ (reference sequence). The V segment lost 6 bases and the J segment 2 bases; nucleotides outside the gene matches: 4. The CDR3 consists of 14 residues. CDR3 coding DNA: TGTGCCAGCAGGGTAGCGGGAGTTCAAGAGACCCAGTACTTC. Its protein product is CASRVAGVQETQYF.

The V and J genes are TRBV28 and TRBJ2-3, with TRBD2 matching 9 bases. Unmatched junction bases numbered 11, after V lost 5 bases and J lost 5 bases. The CDR3 sequence is 16 residues long. Germline CDR1 and CDR2: MDHEN and SYDVKM. Written as DNA, the CDR3 is TGTGCCAGCAGTCCCACCGCGGGAGGGTGGAGAGATACGCAGTATTTT. This gives the protein CASSPTAGGWRDTQYF.

This chain connects TRBV30 to TRBJ2-7, with a tentative D call TRBD2 (5 bases). Germline CDR1 is GTSNPN and CDR2 is SVGIG (reference sequence). This CDR3 contains 14 residues. Deletions cut 1 base from V and 6 bases from J, with 16 bases between. The CDR3 nucleotides are TGTGCCTGGAGTGGAGCGGCTGTCAGGCGCGAGCAGTACTTC. Its protein product is CAWSGAAVRREQYF.

The J gene is TRBJ1-2, the V gene TRBV28, with 7 bases identical to TRBD1. Trimming cost V 5 bases and J 7 bases; bases outside gene matches: 4. The CDR3 extends over 12 amino acids. Germline CDR1 and CDR2: MDHEN and SYDVKM. Here the CDR3 reads CASSAGGPGYTF. DNA for the CDR3: TGTGCCAGCAGTGCAGGGGGGCCTGGCTACACCTTC.

The chain joins TRBV23-1 to TRBJ2-5, with D unresolved. TRBV23-1 is an ORF, with its function uncertain. The ends were cut back, 3 bases at V and 5 bases at J, with 7 bases in the middle. This CDR3 is built from 12 residues. As DNA, the CDR3 is TGCGCCAGCAGTCACAGGTCGGAGACCCAGTACTTC. Its translation: CASSHRSETQYF.

The V call is TRBV27, the J call TRBJ1-6, with D maybe TRBD1 (5 bases). Germline CDR1 MNHEY, CDR2 SMNVEV (reference sequence). Trimming cost V 5 bases and J 5 bases, with 22 bases left between them. This CDR3 has 18 residues. The CDR3 DNA sequence: TGTGCCAGCAGTAGAGCCGGGGGAAGGAGAGGCAATAATTCACCCCTCCACTTT. This encodes CASSRAGGRRGNNSPLHF.

This clone was observed a single time. The CDR3 coding sequence is TGTGCCAGCAGCCTGACGGGCTCTGGAAACACCATATATTTT. This gives the protein CASSLTGSGNTIYF. The chain is built from TRBV9 and TRBJ1-3, with D unresolved. V was shortened by 4 bases and J by 0 bases, with 8 bases between the two germline ends. The CDR3 loop spans 14 amino acids. Germline V CDR1 and CDR2: SGDLS, YYNGEE.

The CDR3 here is CASSPRDSTSTGELFF. The CDR3 DNA reads as TGTGCCAGCTCACCACGAGACAGCACCTCCACCGGGGAGCTGTTTTTT. V gene TRBV18 combines with J gene TRBJ2-2; D is perhaps TRBD1 (5 bases). The ends were cut back, 1 base at V and 4 bases at J, with 13 bases in the middle. Germline CDR1 reads KGHSH; CDR2 reads LQKENI. This CDR3 comprises 16 residues.

The genes are TRBV30 and TRBJ2-2; possible D gene TRBD1, 6 bases. The CDR3 runs to 13 residues. The germline CDR1 and CDR2 sequences are GTSNPN and SVGIG (reference sequence). V lost 3 bases and J 5 bases, leaving 10 bases between the germline ends. CDR3 sequence reads: CAWRTGRTGELFF. The CDR3 DNA reads as TGTGCCTGGAGGACAGGACGAACCGGGGAGCTGTTTTTT.

This chain connects TRBV19 to TRBJ2-1, with 8 bases fitting TRBD1. CDR3 size: 14 residues. The germline V gene encodes CDR1 LNHDA and CDR2 SQIVND (reference sequence). V was pared by 4 bases and J by 10 bases, with 9 bases of the junction left unmatched. The CDR3: CASSTRGLGVEQFF. The CDR3 DNA follows: TGTGCCAGTAGTACCAGGGGGCTGGGTGTCGAGCAGTTCTTC.

The genes are TRBV7-9 and TRBJ1-3; maybe TRBD1 (6 bases). In germline, CDR1 is SEHNR, CDR2 FQNEAQ (reference sequence). CDR3 length equals 14 residues. Trimming shortened V by 4 bases and J by 4 bases, and 11 bases separated the two germline ends. CDR3 residues: CASSSRQAGNTIYF. In DNA, the CDR3 is TGTGCCAGCAGCTCCAGACAGGCGGGAAACACCATATATTTT.

The chain recombines TRBV7-9 with TRBJ2-2; D perhaps matches TRBD1 (7 bases). The ends were cut back, 5 bases at V and 5 bases at J, with 18 bases in the middle. From germline, CDR1 is SEHNR and CDR2 FQNEAQ (reference sequence). CDR3 length equals 16 residues. CDR3 loop: CASSGSWQGGTGELFF. DNA of the CDR3: TGTGCCAGCAGCGGATCCTGGCAGGGGGGTACCGGGGAGCTGTTTTTT.

This clone was seen a single time. The CDR3 protein is CASSLSTGASIQYF. The CDR3 DNA follows: TGCGCCAGCAGCTTGAGTACAGGAGCTAGCATTCAGTACTTC. The V and J genes are TRBV5-1 and TRBJ2-4; possibly TRBD1 for D (5 bases). V was shortened by 1 base and J by 9 bases, with 14 bases between the two germline ends. The V gene's germline CDR1 is SGHRS and CDR2 YFSETQ. The CDR3 has 14 amino acids. Full variable domain (rest looked up from reference TRBV5-1 and TRBJ2-4): KAGVTQTPRYLIKTRGQQVTLSCSPISGHRSVSWYQQTPGQGLQFLFEYFSETQRNKGNFPGRFSGRQFSNSRSEMNVSTLELGDSALYLCASSLSTGASIQYFGAGTRLSVL.

This clone was counted once. The chain links TRBV2 to TRBJ1-1; TRBD1 is a possible D gene (5 bases). The V gene lost 2 bases and the J gene lost 7 bases, with 11 bases spanning the gap. Germline V gene lookup returns CDR1 SNHLY and CDR2 FYNNEI. The CDR3 extends over 13 amino acids. The CDR3 nucleotides read TGTGCCAGCAGTGAACGGAGACAGAGTGAAGCTTTCTTT. Translating gives CASSERRQSEAFF.

This clone appeared a single time. V and J are TRBV19 and TRBJ2-2; TRBD1 agrees at 7 bases. J gave up 3 bases and V 5 bases, and 6 bases lay outside the gene matches. The CDR3 contains 15 residues. Per germline, CDR1 LNHDA and CDR2 SQIVND (reference sequence). CDR3 DNA sequence: TGTGCCAGTAGTCTGACAGGGTGGGACACCGGGGAGCTGTTTTTT. Its translation is CASSLTGWDTGELFF.

V is TRBV19 and J is TRBJ2-1, with 7 positions matching TRBD1. Germline-derived CDR1 and CDR2 are LNHDA and SQIVND (reference sequence). This CDR3 region has 14 residues. V lost 4 bases, J lost 4 bases, and 4 bases stayed unmatched. In DNA, the CDR3 is TGTGCCAGTAGTACCGAGACAGGGTACAATGAGCAGTTCTTC. This encodes CASSTETGYNEQFF.

The chain employs TRBV2 and TRBJ1-5; D call uncertain. Germline V gene data show CDR1 as SNHLY and CDR2 as FYNNEI. The length of the CDR3 is 14 residues. V was trimmed by 8 bases and J by 0 bases, leaving 11 bases between them. CDR3 residues: CASGQDNSNQPQHF. The CDR3 region has the DNA TGTGCCAGCGGGCAGGATAATAGCAATCAGCCCCAGCATTTT.

A remark on this clone: The sample contains more than one DNA sequence encoding this CDR3. The V call is TRBV5-1, the J call TRBJ2-1; 11 bases fit TRBD2. With 2 bases clipped from V and 0 bases from J, the junction kept 1 base outside the gene matches. Per germline, CDR1 SGHRS and CDR2 YFSETQ. This CDR3 spans 16 amino acids. CDR3 coding DNA: TGCGCCAGCAGCTTAACTAGCGGGAGCTCCTACAATGAGCAGTTCTTC. Encoded protein: CASSLTSGSSYNEQFF.

The rearrangement links TRBV5-4 to TRBJ1-2; D is unresolved. The V gene lost 3 bases and the J gene lost 4 bases, with 16 bases spanning the gap. The germline CDR1 and CDR2 sequences are SGHNT and YYREEE (reference sequence). The CDR3 extends over 15 amino acids. CDR3 loop: CASSSLAEGVYGYTF. Written as DNA, the CDR3 is TGTGCCAGCAGCTCCCTAGCGGAGGGAGTCTATGGCTACACCTTC.